The source of this TCR beta chain is a study of shared clonotypes between healthy human individuals. At the level of the study: Two women and three men aged 18 to 49 served as donors. Notes on the study in general: Sampling involved blood alone; tissue repertoires likely differ. Among several donors, roughly 5% of naive CD4 clonotypes were found in common.

Germline V gene sequence: CDR1 LNHDA, CDR2 SQIVND (reference sequence). V lost 4 bases to trimming and J lost 0 bases, with 18 bases between them. The CDR3 consists of 17 residues. Assay used: immunoSEQ multiplex PCR; TCRdb lists only in-frame clones, some missing. Here the sample spans hundreds of thousands of clones, approximately 97% being singletons. A word on this clone: Its antigen is unidentified.

The specimen sequenced was naive CD4+ T cells sorted from blood. Regarding subset: CD45RA+ positively selected. The source is a woman in her twenties or thirties in good health. The chain carries TRBV19 and TRBJ1-1; maybe TRBD1 (6 bases). CDR3 residues: CASSTTNRGQMNTEAFF. The CDR3, as DNA: TGTGCCAGTAGTACGACAAACCGAGGACAGATGAACACTGAAGCTTTCTTT.